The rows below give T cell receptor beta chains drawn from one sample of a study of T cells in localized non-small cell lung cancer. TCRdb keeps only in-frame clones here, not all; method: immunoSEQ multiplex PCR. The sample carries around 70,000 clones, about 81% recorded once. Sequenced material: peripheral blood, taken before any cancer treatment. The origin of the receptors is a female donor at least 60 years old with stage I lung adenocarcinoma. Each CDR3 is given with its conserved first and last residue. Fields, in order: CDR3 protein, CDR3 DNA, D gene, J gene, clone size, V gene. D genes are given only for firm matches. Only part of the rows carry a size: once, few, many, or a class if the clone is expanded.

CASRSRDRGFYEQYF	TGTGCCAGCAGATCCAGGGACAGGGGCTTTTACGAGCAGTACTTC	TRBD1	TRBJ2-7	NA	TRBV6-5
CASSPFWSSYNEQFF	TGTGCCAGCAGCCCTTTCTGGAGCTCCTACAATGAGCAGTTCTTC	NA	TRBJ2-1	NA	TRBV5-5
CASSVDNYNEQFF	TGTGCTAGCAGCGTGGACAATTACAATGAGCAGTTCTTC	NA	TRBJ2-1	NA	TRBV7-7
CASSESRTGELFF	TGTGCCAGCAGTGAAAGTCGGACCGGGGAGCTGTTTTTT	NA	TRBJ2-2	NA	TRBV2
CATSRELGYEQYF	TGTGCCACCAGCAGAGAGCTGGGCTACGAGCAGTACTTC	NA	TRBJ2-7	once	TRBV15
CASSLGVGTNTEAFF	TGTGCCAGCAGCTTAGGCGTCGGGACGAACACTGAAGCTTTCTTT	NA	TRBJ1-1	NA	TRBV13
CASSLEAGGKGETQYF	TGTGCCAGCAGCTTGGAGGCAGGGGGCAAGGGTGAGACCCAGTACTTC	TRBD1	TRBJ2-5	NA	TRBV5-6
CASSLTGITEAFF	TGTGCCAGCAGTTTAACGGGGATCACTGAAGCTTTCTTT	NA	TRBJ1-1	NA	TRBV27
CASSVVNLADTGELFF	TGTGCCAGCAGCGTAGTTAACCTAGCGGACACCGGGGAGCTGTTTTTT	TRBD2	TRBJ2-2	NA	TRBV9
CASLVGEKLFF	TGTGCCAGCTTGGTTGGTGAAAAACTGTTTTTT	NA	TRBJ1-4	once	TRBV6-1
CASSLTGGGGFTEAFF	TGTGCCAGCTCCTTGACAGGGGGCGGGGGATTCACTGAAGCTTTCTTT	TRBD1	TRBJ1-1	NA	TRBV18
CASSLAIMAGVEQYF	TGTGCCAGCAGCTTAGCAATCATGGCGGGAGTTGAGCAGTACTTC	TRBD2	TRBJ2-7	NA	TRBV7-2
CASSSQGSGELFF	TGTGCCAGCAGCTCCCAGGGCTCCGGGGAGCTGTTTTTT	NA	TRBJ2-2	NA	TRBV7-3
CASSRSPVGELFF	TGTGCTAGCAGCCGTAGTCCCGTCGGGGAGCTGTTTTTT	NA	TRBJ2-2	NA	TRBV7-7
CASSLHQGIGGNTGELFF	TGTGCCAGTAGTCTTCACCAGGGGATAGGGGGCAACACCGGGGAGCTGTTTTTT	TRBD1	TRBJ2-2	NA	TRBV19
CASSENRDSYGYTF	TGCGCCAGCAGCGAAAACCGGGACAGCTATGGCTACACCTTC	TRBD1	TRBJ1-2	once	TRBV5-1
CASSPDYGGELFF	TGTGCCAGCAGCCCCGACTACGGCGGGGAGCTGTTTTTT	NA	TRBJ2-2	NA	TRBV7-2
CASSPPEEHQDEQYF	TGTGCCAGCTCACCACCGGAGGAGCACCAAGACGAGCAGTACTTC	NA	TRBJ2-7	once	TRBV18
CASRASDSTDTQYF	TGTGCCAGCAGGGCTAGCGACAGCACAGATACGCAGTATTTT	NA	TRBJ2-3	NA	TRBV6-5
CASRTPGTGGHEQYF	TGTGCCAGCAGGACCCCCGGGACAGGGGGGCACGAGCAGTACTTC	TRBD1	TRBJ2-7	NA	TRBV27
CASSFEGLNTEAFF	TGCGCCAGCAGCTTCGAGGGGTTGAACACTGAAGCTTTCTTT	NA	TRBJ1-1	NA	TRBV5-1
CASSLGPVNTEAFF	TGCGCCAGCAGCTTGGGCCCCGTGAACACTGAAGCTTTCTTT	NA	TRBJ1-1	NA	TRBV5-1
CASRYGTGSAPLHF	TGTGCCAGCAGATACGGGACAGGCTCGGCACCCCTCCACTTT	TRBD1	TRBJ1-6	NA	TRBV11-3
CASSPIQGRYYGYTF	TGTGCCAGCAGTCCCATACAGGGGCGATACTATGGCTACACCTTC	TRBD1	TRBJ1-2	once	TRBV27
CASSLAGGPADTQYF	TGTGCCAGCAGCTTAGCGGGGGGGCCGGCAGATACGCAGTATTTT	TRBD2	TRBJ2-3	NA	TRBV7-3
CASSQGTDYTGELFF	TGTGCCAGCAGCCAAGGGACAGATTATACCGGGGAGCTGTTTTTT	NA	TRBJ2-2	NA	TRBV4-2
CASSFPPGVEEWSDTQYF	TGTGCCAGCAGCTTTCCCCCAGGGGTCGAAGAGTGGTCGGATACGCAGTATTTT	NA	TRBJ2-3	NA	TRBV5-6
CASSQQGNYGYTF	TGTGCCAGCAGTCAACAGGGGAACTATGGCTACACCTTC	TRBD1	TRBJ1-2	NA	TRBV6-6
CASSLSAGRKPQHF	TGTGCCAGCAGCTTGAGTGCAGGGCGCAAACCCCAGCATTTT	NA	TRBJ1-5	few	TRBV5-6
CATSRVRGNTEAFF	TGTGCCACCAGCAGAGTCAGGGGGAACACTGAAGCTTTCTTT	NA	TRBJ1-1	NA	TRBV15
CASSVDSDYGYTF	TGTGCCAGCAGCGTGGACAGTGACTATGGCTACACCTTC	NA	TRBJ1-2	NA	TRBV2
CASSPQGAQHF	TGCGCCAGCAGCCCTCAAGGGGCCCAGCATTTT	NA	TRBJ1-5	NA	TRBV5-1
CASSSNRAQETQYF	TGTGCCAGCAGCTCTAATAGAGCCCAAGAGACCCAGTACTTC	NA	TRBJ2-5	NA	TRBV6-5
CASSLGQFSSYEQYF	TGCGCCAGCAGCTTGGGACAGTTCAGCTCCTACGAGCAGTACTTC	NA	TRBJ2-7	NA	TRBV5-1
CASSQEGSETQYF	TGCGCCAGCAGCCAAGAAGGGTCCGAGACCCAGTACTTC	NA	TRBJ2-5	NA	TRBV4-3
CASSQASGENTEAFF	TGCGCCAGCAGCCAAGCTTCAGGGGAGAACACTGAAGCTTTCTTT	NA	TRBJ1-1	NA	TRBV4-1